This T cell receptor beta chain comes out of a study of blood T cells in healthy people across ages. A second about 6 to 12 cycle PCR used barcoded and J-beta primers. TCRdb independently ran MiXCR on the 5' RACE reads; one entry per CDR3 protein. The data hold around 1,000,000 distinct CDR3 sequences, with almost 25% observed a single time. The table lists this clonotype with a few counts. The germline CDR1 and CDR2 sequences are ENHRY and SYGVKD. The V gene end was trimmed by 11 bases and the J gene end by 8 bases; junction bases not matched to a gene: 6. This CDR3 has 11 amino acids. These data also featured in a second study, about T cells of mothers and their children. This second study notes: Donation was provided by three healthy Caucasian mothers along with their six children. Barcodes for each sample and 2-4 random nucleotides were added by the M1S primer used in the second PCR.

The gene calls are TRBV10-3 and TRBJ2-1; 7 bases agree with TRBD1. The specimen sequenced was blood. This clonotype was sampled from a girl aged 2 to 9 in good health. CDR3 DNA: TGTGCCTCCGGACAGGCCTATGAGCAGTTCTTC. Its translation is CASGQAYEQFF.